The present T cell receptor (beta chain) was sequenced within a study of a mutant IDH1 vaccine in newly diagnosed glioma. Study as a whole: Treated patients, roughly 62% male and around 40% female, averaged about 40 years of age. Those enrolled had earlier been treated with radiotherapy, temozolomide, or both, mostly both. Study results and caveats: Pseudoprogression showed no apparent link to changes in top peripheral T cell clonotypes.

Clones were read by immunoSEQ multiplex PCR, and TCRdb kept only the in-frame ones, dropping some. The table has about 96,000 clones, about four fifths seen once. Documented time point: baseline, week 1 (first vaccination visit). Treatment denoted: pre-vaccination baseline after standard-of-care therapy. The sample holds a few counts of this clone. What it recognizes is unknown. Germline V gives CDR1 KGHSH, CDR2 LQKENI. The trim removed 5 bases at V and 7 bases at J, leaving 6 bases unmatched. The length of the CDR3 is 13 residues. This TCR came from a man aged 40-49 years with glioma. Sequencing used PBMCs, obtained from a glioma patient treated with radiotherapy, temozolomide or both. The chain links TRBV18 to TRBJ1-1; 8 bases are a match to TRBD1. As DNA, the CDR3 is TGTGCCAGCTCAAATCAGGGGGCGGTTGAAGCTTTCTTT. It is translated as CASSNQGAVEAFF.